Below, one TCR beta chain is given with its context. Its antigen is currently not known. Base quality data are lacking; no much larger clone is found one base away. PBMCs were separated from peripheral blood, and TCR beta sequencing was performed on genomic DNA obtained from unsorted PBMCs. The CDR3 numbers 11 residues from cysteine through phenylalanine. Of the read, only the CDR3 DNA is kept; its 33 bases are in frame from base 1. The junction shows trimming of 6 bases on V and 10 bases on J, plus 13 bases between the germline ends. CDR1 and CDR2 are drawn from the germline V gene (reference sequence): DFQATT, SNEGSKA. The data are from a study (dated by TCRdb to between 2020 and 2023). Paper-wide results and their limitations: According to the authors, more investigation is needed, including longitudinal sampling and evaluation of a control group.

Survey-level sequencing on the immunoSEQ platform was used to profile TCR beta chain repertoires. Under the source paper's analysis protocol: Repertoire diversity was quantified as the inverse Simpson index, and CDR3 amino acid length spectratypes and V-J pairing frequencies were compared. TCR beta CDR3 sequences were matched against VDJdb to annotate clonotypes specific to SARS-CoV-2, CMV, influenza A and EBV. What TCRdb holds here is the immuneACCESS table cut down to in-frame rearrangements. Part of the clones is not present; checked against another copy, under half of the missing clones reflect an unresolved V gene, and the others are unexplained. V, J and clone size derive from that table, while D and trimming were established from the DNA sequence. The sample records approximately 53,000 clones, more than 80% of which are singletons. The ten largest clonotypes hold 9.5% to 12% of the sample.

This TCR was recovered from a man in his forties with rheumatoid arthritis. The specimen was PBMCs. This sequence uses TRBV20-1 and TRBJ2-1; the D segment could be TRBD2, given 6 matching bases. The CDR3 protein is CSAQTREEQFF. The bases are TGCAGTGCACAGACTAGGGAAGAGCAGTTCTTC.